This TCR beta chain was obtained from a study of cytomegalovirus exposure and HLA in healthy donors. PCR employed 60 Vbeta and 13 Jbeta primers. Data came from immunoSEQ multiplex PCR; TCRdb stores just in-frame clones and leaves some out. The sample contains approximately 100,000 clones, 60% to 75% of which appear only once. Comment on this clone: Its antigen remains unknown.

Points from the study as a whole: For most TCR sequences rarity was the rule, although some public TCRs occurred in many donors. Later analysis identified a missense DCLRE1C variant that was linked to TCR beta V- and J-gene trimming. In vitro experiments confirmed that a few CMV-associated chains were specific for CMV antigens.

CDR3 length: 15 residues. Sequencing was carried out using PBMCs. The chain links TRBV12-2 to TRBJ2-2; the DNA was not compared with TRBD1, the D call given in the table. TRBV12-2 is noted as a pseudogene. This TCR derives from a man in his fifties in good health and CMV-seronegative. The CDR3 nucleotides are TGTGCAAGTCGCTTAGACCAGGGAAGCACCGGGGAGCTGTTTTTT. The encoded protein is CASRLDQGSTGELFF.